Each of the 10 T cell receptor beta chains below was sequenced from the same sample in a study of blood T cell repertoires in COVID-19. Generated by immunoSEQ multiplex PCR, the TCRdb table keeps only in-frame clones and is missing some. The data contain tens of thousands of clones, approximately 84% of them singletons. Material for sequencing was peripheral blood. The receptors shown here come from a man aged 55-75 years with acute or convalescent COVID-19.

The chain recombines TRBV5-5 with TRBJ2-3; 10 bases map to TRBD2. V lost 0 bases, J lost 6 bases, and 7 bases stayed unmatched. The CDR3 contains 16 residues. CDR1 is SGHKS, CDR2 YYEKEE, per germline (reference sequence). The CDR3, as DNA: TGTGCCAGCAGCTTGGAATCCGGGACTAGCGCTGATACGCAGTATTTT. This gives the protein CASSLESGTSADTQYF.

In DNA form, the CDR3 reads TGTGCCAGCAGCCATAACCCCGGGACAGTGGGCGGTGGCTACACCTTC. Its translation is CASSHNPGTVGGGYTF. The chain recombines TRBV3-1 (or the pseudogene TRBV3-2) with TRBJ1-2; 7 bases agree with TRBD1. The CDR3 loop spans 16 amino acids. Losses at the gene ends were 3 bases for V and 7 bases for J; bases not matched to a gene: 14. CDR1 and CDR2 from the germline V gene are LGHDT and YNNKEL (reference sequence).

This clone occurred a few times. The chain carries TRBV27 and TRBJ1-5; 8 bases map to TRBD1. This CDR3 has 15 amino acids. V was clipped by 3 bases and J by 2 bases; unmatched bases: 3. CDR1 is MNHEY, CDR2 SMNVEV, per germline (reference sequence). The CDR3 sequence is CASSFQGAGNQPQHF. CDR3 nucleotides: TGTGCCAGCAGTTTTCAGGGGGCCGGCAATCAGCCCCAGCATTTT.

The table lists this clone with a count of one. The chain employs TRBV6-6 and TRBJ1-5; the match to TRBD1 covers 7 bases. The CDR3 totals 14 residues. V dropped 2 bases and J dropped 9; count of bases not matched to a gene: 7. CDR1 is MNHNY and CDR2 is SVGAGI in the germline V gene (reference sequence). CDR3 DNA sequence: TGTGCCAGCAGTTACCCCGACAGGGACGGGCCCCAGCATTTT. Translated: CASSYPDRDGPQHF.

This chain links TRBV6-5 with TRBJ1-4; 7 bases agree with TRBD1. The CDR3 contains 16 residues. CDR1 is MNHEY, CDR2 SVGAGI, per germline. V shed 2 bases, J shed 4 bases, and the junction held 7 bases outside the gene matches. CDR3 in DNA: TGTGCCAGCAGTTACCGGGGCAGGGGGTATAATGAAAAACTGTTTTTT. This gives the protein CASSYRGRGYNEKLFF.

This chain connects TRBV3-1 (or the pseudogene TRBV3-2) to TRBJ1-2; D gene uncertain. V gave up 0 bases and J gave up 5 bases, with 13 bases separating them. This CDR3 spans 15 amino acids. In germline, CDR1 is LGHDT, CDR2 YNNKEL (reference sequence). The CDR3 DNA follows: TGTGCCAGCAGCCAAGATAGCACTTCTTGGTATGGCTACACCTTC. It yields the protein CASSQDSTSWYGYTF.

The chain carries TRBV5-1 and TRBJ1-2; 8 bases are shared with TRBD1. CDR1 SGHRS and CDR2 YFSETQ come from the germline V gene. The trim removed 0 bases at V and 7 bases at J, leaving 5 bases unmatched. The CDR3 extends over 14 amino acids. The CDR3 DNA is TGCGCCAGCAGCTTGGGTCAGGGGGCGGCTGGCTACACCTTC. Encoded protein: CASSLGQGAAGYTF.

The CDR3 spells CASSAAGGEGYEQYF. The CDR3 nucleotides are TGTGCCAGCAGCGCTGCAGGGGGCGAAGGCTACGAGCAGTACTTC. The chain couples TRBV27 to TRBJ2-7; 8 bases align to TRBD1. J lost 3 bases, V lost 6 bases, and 10 bases had no gene match. This CDR3 region has 15 residues. Looked up from germline, CDR1 is MNHEY and CDR2 is SMNVEV (reference sequence).

The rearrangement links TRBV11-2 to TRBJ2-1; D is uncertain. The germline V gene encodes CDR1 SGHAT and CDR2 FQNNGV. The V and J ends lost 1 base and 8 bases respectively, with 9 bases between them. This CDR3 spans 13 amino acids. The CDR3 here is CASSLGLMDEQFF. The CDR3 DNA is TGTGCCAGCAGCTTAGGACTTATGGATGAGCAGTTCTTC.

V and J are TRBV2 and TRBJ1-3; D is unresolved. This CDR3 is 15 amino acids long. Per germline, CDR1 SNHLY and CDR2 FYNNEI. V lost 3 bases and J lost 0, with 9 bases in between. The CDR3 reads CASSEDSGSGNTIYF. The CDR3 DNA sequence: TGTGCCAGCAGTGAGGACTCAGGCTCTGGAAACACCATATATTTT.